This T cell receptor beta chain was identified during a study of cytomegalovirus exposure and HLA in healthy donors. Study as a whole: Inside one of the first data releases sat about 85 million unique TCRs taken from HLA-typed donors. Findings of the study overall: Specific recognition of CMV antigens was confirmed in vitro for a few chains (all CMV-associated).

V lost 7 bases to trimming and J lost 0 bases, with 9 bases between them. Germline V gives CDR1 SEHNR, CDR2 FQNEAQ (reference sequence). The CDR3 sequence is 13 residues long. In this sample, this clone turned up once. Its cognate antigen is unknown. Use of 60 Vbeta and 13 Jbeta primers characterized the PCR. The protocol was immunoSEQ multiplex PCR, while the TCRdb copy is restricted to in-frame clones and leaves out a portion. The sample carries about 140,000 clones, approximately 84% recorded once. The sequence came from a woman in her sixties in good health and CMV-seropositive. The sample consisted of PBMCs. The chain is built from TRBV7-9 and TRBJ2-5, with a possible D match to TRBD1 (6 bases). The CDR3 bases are TGTGCCAGCACTCGGACAGACCAAGAGACCCAGTACTTC. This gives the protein CASTRTDQETQYF.